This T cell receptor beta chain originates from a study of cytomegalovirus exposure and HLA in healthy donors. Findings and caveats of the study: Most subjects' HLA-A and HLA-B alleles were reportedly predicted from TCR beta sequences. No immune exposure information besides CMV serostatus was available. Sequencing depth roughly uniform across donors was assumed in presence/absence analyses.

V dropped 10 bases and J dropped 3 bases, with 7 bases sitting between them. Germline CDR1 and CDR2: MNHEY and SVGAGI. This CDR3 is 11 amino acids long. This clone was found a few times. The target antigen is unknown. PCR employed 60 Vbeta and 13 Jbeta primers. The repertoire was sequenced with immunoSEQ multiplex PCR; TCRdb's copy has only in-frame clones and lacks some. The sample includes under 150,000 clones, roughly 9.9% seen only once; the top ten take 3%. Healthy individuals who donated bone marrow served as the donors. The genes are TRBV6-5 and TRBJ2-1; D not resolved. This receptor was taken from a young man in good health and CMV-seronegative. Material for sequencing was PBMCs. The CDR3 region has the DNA TGTGCCACAGAAAACTACAATGAGCAGTTCTTC. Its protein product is CATENYNEQFF.